This TCR beta chain was identified during a study of blood T cell repertoires in COVID-19. Study-level background: COVID-19 samples collected from the United States, Italy and Spain covered acute and convalescent phases. T cells, B-cell-depleted T cells, or PBMCs supplied cDNA or gDNA.

V was cut by 5 bases and J by 7 bases, with 12 bases left in between. The CDR3 totals 13 residues. Looked up from germline, CDR1 is LNHDA and CDR2 is SQIVND (reference sequence). Authors' processing steps: Researchers report that nucleated cell counts were estimated from reference gene primer amplification. TCRdb's copy holds only in-frame clones and misses some; the assay was immunoSEQ multiplex PCR. V and J calls and clone size follow that table, whereas D and trimming were derived from the DNA. Here the sample spans about 28,000 clones, around 88% being singletons. The chain recombines TRBV19 with TRBJ1-5, with unresolved D. Sequenced input: peripheral blood. This receptor was obtained from a human donor in a cohort sampled during active COVID-19. DNA of the CDR3: TGTGCCAGTAGTCCAGCGGACGGGCAGCCCCAGCATTTT. Encoded protein: CASSPADGQPQHF.